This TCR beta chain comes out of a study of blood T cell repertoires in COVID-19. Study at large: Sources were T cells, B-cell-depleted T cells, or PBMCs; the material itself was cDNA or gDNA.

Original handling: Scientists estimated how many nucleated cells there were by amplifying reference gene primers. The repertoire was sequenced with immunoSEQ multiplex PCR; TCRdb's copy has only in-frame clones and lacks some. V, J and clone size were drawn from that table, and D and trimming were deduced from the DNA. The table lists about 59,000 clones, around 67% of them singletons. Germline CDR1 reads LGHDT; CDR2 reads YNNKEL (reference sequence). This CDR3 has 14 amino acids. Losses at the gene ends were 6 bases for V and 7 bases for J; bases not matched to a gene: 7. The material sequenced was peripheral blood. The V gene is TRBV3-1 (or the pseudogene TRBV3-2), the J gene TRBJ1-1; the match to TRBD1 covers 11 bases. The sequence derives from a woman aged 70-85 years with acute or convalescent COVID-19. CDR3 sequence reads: CASSVGQGAGEAFF. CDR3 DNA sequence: TGTGCCAGCAGTGTCGGACAGGGGGCCGGTGAAGCTTTCTTT.